This TCR beta chain emerged from a study of CD4+ T cells in melanoma. General study findings and limits: CD8+ T cell, macrophage and B cell function reportedly correlated with neoantigen-specific CD4+ T cells.

With respect to this clone: Its antigen remains unknown.

Germline CDR1 is SNHLY and CDR2 is FYNNEI. Trimming removed 5 bases at V and 5 bases at J, with 12 bases between. CDR3 length equals 13 residues. Assay: immunoSEQ multiplex PCR; the TCRdb copy retains only in-frame clones and omits some. The sample has 6,000 to 8,000 clones; around 70% are singletons. The TCR comes from a human donor with melanoma. Sequencing was carried out using cells from a culture (not recorded whether cultured in vitro). This rearrangement joins TRBV2 to TRBJ1-2, with no clear D. CDR3 loop: CASSYGPVYGYTF. As DNA, the CDR3 is TGTGCCAGCAGTTACGGACCGGTGTATGGCTACACCTTC.